Listed here are 2 T cell receptor beta chains from one sample, sequenced in a study of OX40 agonist ivuxolimab in advanced cancers. Some clones are missing from TCRdb's copy, which holds only in-frame ones; the method was immunoSEQ multiplex PCR. The data contain 50,000 to 65,000 clones, roughly 90% of them singletons. This material consisted of CD4+ or CD8+ T cells sorted from blood, taken in a trial of the OX40 agonist ivuxolimab. These receptors were taken from an adult with an advanced solid tumor such as melanoma, head and neck, liver or kidney cancer.

This clone was seen a handful of times. The chain employs TRBV9 and TRBJ2-1; the D gene is possibly TRBD1 (6 bases). Germline V CDR1 and CDR2: SGDLS, YYNGEE. This CDR3 region has 15 residues. V was pared by 4 bases and J by 4 bases, with 15 bases between. CDR3: CASSPFGDIYNEQFF. In nucleotides, the CDR3 is TGTGCCAGCAGCCCTTTTGGGGACATATACAATGAGCAGTTCTTC.

The CDR3: CATFNREGFNYGYTF. CDR3 DNA: TGTGCCACCTTTAACCGGGAGGGATTTAACTATGGCTACACCTTC. This chain links TRBV6-5 with TRBJ1-2; D gene unclear. CDR3 size: 15 residues. V dropped 10 bases and J dropped 1 base, with 19 bases sitting between them. CDR1 is MNHEY, CDR2 SVGAGI, per germline.